Following are 5 T cell receptor beta chains from one sample sequenced in a study of shared clonotypes between healthy human individuals. The table came from immunoSEQ multiplex PCR; TCRdb's copy has only in-frame clones and leaves some out. This sample has approximately 480,000 clones, with about 75% found just once. Sequencing was carried out using PBMCs. The receptors shown here come from a woman between 40 and 55 years old in good health. Some clones in this sample may be carry-over from other donors' samples.

The chain links TRBV29-1 to TRBJ2-1; 10 nucleotides match TRBD1. Germline CDR1 and CDR2: SQVTM and ANQGSEA. This CDR3 has 13 amino acids. With V trimmed by 3 bases and J by 4 bases, 0 bases remained unmatched. CDR3 loop: CSVEGQGYNEQFF. The CDR3 bases are TGCAGCGTTGAGGGACAGGGGTACAATGAGCAGTTCTTC.

The V gene is TRBV7-2, the J gene TRBJ2-1; the match to TRBD2 covers 7 bases. This CDR3 contains 16 residues. The V segment lost 1 base and the J segment 3 bases; nucleotides outside the gene matches: 6. Germline-derived CDR1 and CDR2 are SGHTA and FQGNSA. The CDR3 sequence is CASSLGSGISYNEQFF. The DNA for the CDR3 is TGTGCCAGCAGCTTAGGAAGCGGGATAAGCTACAATGAGCAGTTCTTC.

This chain connects TRBV4-2 to TRBJ2-5, with TRBD1 identical over 9 bases. This CDR3 region has 16 residues. V lost 2 bases and J lost 4; bases outside the gene matches: 8. Germline CDR1 LGHNA, CDR2 YNFKEQ. DNA for the CDR3: TGTGCCAGCAGCCAACAACAGGGGGCGCGAGTAGAGACCCAGTACTTC. Translated, it gives CASSQQQGARVETQYF.

The J gene is TRBJ2-7, the V gene TRBV30; D is undetermined. The CDR3 extends over 13 amino acids. Germline CDR1 GTSNPN, CDR2 SVGIG (reference sequence). V lost 2 bases, J lost 4 bases, and 12 bases lay in between. DNA of the CDR3: TGTGCCTGGAGTTACAGATCCTCATACGAGCAGTACTTC. Translating it yields CAWSYRSSYEQYF.

This chain joins TRBV28 and TRBJ2-7, with TRBD2 matching 7 bases. The V segment lost 11 bases and the J segment 0 bases; nucleotides outside the gene matches: 4. Germline CDR1 is MDHEN and CDR2 is SYDVKM. CDR3 length: 12 amino acids. Written as DNA, the CDR3 is TGTGCCTCGAGGGACTACTCCTACGAGCAGTACTTC. Residues: CASRDYSYEQYF.